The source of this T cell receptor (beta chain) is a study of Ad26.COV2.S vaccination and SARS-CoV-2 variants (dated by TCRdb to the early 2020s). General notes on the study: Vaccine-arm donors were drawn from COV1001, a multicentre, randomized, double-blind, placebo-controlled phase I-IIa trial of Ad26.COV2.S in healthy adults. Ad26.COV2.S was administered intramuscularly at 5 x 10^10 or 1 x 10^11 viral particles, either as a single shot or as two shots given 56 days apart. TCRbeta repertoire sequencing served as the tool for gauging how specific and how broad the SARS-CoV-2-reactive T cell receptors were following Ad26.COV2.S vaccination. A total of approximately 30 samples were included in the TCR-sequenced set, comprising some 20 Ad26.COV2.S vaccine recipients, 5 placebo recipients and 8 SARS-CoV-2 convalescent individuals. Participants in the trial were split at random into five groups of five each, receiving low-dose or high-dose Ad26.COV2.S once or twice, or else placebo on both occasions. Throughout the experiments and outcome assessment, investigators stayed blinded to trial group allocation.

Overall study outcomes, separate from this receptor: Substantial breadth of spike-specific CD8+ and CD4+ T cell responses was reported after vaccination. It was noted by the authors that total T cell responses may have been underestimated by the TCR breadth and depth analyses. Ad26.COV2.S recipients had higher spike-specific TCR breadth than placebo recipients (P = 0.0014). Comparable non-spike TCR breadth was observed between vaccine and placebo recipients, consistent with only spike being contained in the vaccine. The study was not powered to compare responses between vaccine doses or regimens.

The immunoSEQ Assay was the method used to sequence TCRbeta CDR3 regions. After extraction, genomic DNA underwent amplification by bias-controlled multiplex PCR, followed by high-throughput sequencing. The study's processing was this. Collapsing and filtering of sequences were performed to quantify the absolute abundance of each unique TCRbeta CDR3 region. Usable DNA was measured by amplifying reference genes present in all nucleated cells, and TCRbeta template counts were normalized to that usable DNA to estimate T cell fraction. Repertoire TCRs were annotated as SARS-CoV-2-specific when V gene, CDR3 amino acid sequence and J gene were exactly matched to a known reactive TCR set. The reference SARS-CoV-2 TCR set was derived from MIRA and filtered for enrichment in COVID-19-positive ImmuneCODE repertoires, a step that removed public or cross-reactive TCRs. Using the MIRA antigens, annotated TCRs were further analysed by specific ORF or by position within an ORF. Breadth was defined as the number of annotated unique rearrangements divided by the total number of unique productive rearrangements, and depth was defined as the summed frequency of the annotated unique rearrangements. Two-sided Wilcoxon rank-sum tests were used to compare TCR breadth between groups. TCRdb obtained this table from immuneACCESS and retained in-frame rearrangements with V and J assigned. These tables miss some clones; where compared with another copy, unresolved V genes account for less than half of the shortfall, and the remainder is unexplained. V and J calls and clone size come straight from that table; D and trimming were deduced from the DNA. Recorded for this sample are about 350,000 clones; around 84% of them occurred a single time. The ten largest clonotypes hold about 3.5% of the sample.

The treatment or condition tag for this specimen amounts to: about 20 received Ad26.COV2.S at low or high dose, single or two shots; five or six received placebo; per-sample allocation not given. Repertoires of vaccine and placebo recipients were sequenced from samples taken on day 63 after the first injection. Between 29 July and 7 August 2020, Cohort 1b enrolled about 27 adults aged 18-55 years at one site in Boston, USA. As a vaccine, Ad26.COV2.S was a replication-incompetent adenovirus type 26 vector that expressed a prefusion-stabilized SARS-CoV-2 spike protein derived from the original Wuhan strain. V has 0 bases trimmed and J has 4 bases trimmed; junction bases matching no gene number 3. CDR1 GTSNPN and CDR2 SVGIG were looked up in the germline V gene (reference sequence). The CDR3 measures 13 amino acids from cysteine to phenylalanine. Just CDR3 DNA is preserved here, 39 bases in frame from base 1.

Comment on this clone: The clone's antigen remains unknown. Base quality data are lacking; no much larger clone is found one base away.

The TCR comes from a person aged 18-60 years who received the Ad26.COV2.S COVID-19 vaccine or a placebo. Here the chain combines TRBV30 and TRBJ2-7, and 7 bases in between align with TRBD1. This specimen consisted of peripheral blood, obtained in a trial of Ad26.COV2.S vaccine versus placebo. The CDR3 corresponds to CAWSVGRGYEQYF. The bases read TGTGCCTGGAGTGTGGGCAGGGGGTACGAGCAGTACTTC. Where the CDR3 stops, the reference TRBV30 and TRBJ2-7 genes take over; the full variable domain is SQTIHQWPATLVQPVGSPLSLECTVEGTSNPNLYWYRQAAGRGLQLLFYSVGIGQISSEVPQNLSASRPQDRQFILSSKKLLLSDSGFYLCAWSVGRGYEQYFGPGTRLTVT.